This entry describes one TCR beta chain. Its specificity is not known. This entry comes from a study of STAT3 mutations in large granular lymphocyte leukemia. As for the study in general: Among longitudinally sequenced T-LGLL patients, roughly half had canonical activating STAT3 mutations detected.

The CDR3 sequence is 18 residues long. Between the trimmed V and J ends, which lost 1 base and 2 bases, there was a span of 20 bases. CDR1 is SGDLS, CDR2 YYNGEE, per germline. TCRbeta libraries averaged around 42,000 productive templates per sample. The table came from immunoSEQ multiplex PCR; TCRdb's copy has only in-frame clones and leaves some out. Here the sample spans 40,000 to 50,000 clones, about 81% being singletons. Study-wide findings and caveats: In T-cell large granular lymphocyte leukemia, about half of patients showed multiple immunodominant subclonotypes. TCR clonotype switching after therapy occurred in 6 of 18 patients.

This chain uses TRBV9 with TRBJ2-3, with D maybe TRBD2 (6 bases). The sequenced sample consisted of PBMCs. This sequence was found in a human donor with T large granular lymphocyte leukemia. Some clones in this sample may be carry-over from other donors' samples. As DNA, the CDR3 is TGTGCCAGCAGCGTATTCAGGGCCGAGGACTACTACACAGATACGCAGTATTTT. It translates to CASSVFRAEDYYTDTQYF.